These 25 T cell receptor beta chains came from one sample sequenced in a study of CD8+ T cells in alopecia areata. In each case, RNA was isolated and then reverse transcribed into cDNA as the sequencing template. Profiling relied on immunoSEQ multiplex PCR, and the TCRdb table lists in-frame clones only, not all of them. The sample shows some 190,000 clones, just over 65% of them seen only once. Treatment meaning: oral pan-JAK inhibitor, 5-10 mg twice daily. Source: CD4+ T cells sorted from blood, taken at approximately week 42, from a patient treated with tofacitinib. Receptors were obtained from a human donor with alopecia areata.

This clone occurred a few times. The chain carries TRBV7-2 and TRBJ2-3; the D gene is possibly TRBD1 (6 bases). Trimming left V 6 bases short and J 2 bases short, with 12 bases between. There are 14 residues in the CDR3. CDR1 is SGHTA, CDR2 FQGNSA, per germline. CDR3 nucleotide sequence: TGTGCCAGCAGATCGGGACAACTCACAGATACGCAGTATTTT. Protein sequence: CASRSGQLTDTQYF.

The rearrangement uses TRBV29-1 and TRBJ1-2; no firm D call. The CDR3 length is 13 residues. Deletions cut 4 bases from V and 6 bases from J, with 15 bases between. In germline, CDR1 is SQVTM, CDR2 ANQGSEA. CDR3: CSVGRRVGNGYTF. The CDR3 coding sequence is TGCAGCGTTGGGCGGCGGGTAGGGAATGGCTACACCTTC. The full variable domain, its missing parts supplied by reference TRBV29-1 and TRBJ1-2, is SAVISQKPSRDICQRGTSLTIQCQVDSQVTMMFWYRQQPGQSLTLIATANQGSEATYESGFVIDKFPISRPNLTFSTLTVSNMSPEDSSIYLCSVGRRVGNGYTFGSGTRLTVV.

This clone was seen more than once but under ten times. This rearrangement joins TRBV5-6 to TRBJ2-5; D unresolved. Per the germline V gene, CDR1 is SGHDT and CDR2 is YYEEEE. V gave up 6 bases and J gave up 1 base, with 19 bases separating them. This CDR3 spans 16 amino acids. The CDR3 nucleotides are TGTGCCAGCAACCAACGTCGACCAGGCCTCCAAGAGACCCAGTACTTC. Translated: CASNQRRPGLQETQYF.

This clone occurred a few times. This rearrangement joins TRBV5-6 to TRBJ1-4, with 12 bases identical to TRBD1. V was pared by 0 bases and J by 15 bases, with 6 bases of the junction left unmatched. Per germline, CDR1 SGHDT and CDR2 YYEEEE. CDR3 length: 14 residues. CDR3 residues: CASSLGDRGPQVFF. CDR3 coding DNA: TGTGCCAGCAGCTTGGGGGACAGGGGGCCCCAGGTGTTTTTT.

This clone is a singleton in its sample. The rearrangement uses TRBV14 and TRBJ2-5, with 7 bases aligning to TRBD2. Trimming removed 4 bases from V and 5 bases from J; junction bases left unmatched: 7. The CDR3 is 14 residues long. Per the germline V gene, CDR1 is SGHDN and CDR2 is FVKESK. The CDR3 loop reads CASSRRGVGETQYF. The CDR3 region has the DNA TGTGCCAGCAGCCGACGGGGGGTCGGGGAGACCCAGTACTTC.

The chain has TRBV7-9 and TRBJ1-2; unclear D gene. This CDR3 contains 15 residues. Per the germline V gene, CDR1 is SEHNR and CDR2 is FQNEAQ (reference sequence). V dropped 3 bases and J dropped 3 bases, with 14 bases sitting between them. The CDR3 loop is CASSLSQNFYYGYTF. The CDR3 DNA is TGTGCCAGCAGCTTGAGTCAGAATTTTTACTATGGCTACACCTTC.

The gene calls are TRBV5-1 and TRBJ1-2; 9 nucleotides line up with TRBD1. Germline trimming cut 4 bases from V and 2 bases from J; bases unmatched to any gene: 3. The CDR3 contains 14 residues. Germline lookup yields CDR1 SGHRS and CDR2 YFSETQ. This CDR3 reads CASSPGTGNYGYTF. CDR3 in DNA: TGCGCCAGCAGCCCCGGGACAGGGAACTATGGCTACACCTTC. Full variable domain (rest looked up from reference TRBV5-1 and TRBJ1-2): KAGVTQTPRYLIKTRGQQVTLSCSPISGHRSVSWYQQTPGQGLQFLFEYFSETQRNKGNFPGRFSGRQFSNSRSEMNVSTLELGDSALYLCASSPGTGNYGYTFGSGTRLTVV.

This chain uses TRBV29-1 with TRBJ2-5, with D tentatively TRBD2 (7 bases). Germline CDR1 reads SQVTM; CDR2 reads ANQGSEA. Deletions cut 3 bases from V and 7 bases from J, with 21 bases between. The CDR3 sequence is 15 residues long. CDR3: CSVDVLRGPPGTQYF. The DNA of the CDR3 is TGCAGCGTTGATGTGCTGCGGGGGCCACCGGGGACCCAGTACTTC. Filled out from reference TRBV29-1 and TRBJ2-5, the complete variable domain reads SAVISQKPSRDICQRGTSLTIQCQVDSQVTMMFWYRQQPGQSLTLIATANQGSEATYESGFVIDKFPISRPNLTFSTLTVSNMSPEDSSIYLCSVDVLRGPPGTQYFGPGTRLLVL.

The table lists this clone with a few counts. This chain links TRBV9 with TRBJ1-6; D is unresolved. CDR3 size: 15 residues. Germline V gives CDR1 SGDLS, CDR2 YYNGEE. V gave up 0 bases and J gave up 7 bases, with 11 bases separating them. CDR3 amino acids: CASSVGLLQNSPLHF. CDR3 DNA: TGTGCCAGCAGCGTAGGACTCCTGCAGAATTCACCCCTCCACTTT.

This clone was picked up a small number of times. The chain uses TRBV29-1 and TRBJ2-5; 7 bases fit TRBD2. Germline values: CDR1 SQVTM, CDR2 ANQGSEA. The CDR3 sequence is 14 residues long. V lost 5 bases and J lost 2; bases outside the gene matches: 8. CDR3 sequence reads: CSVSSGIGQETQYF. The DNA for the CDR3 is TGCAGCGTTTCGAGCGGGATCGGGCAAGAGACCCAGTACTTC. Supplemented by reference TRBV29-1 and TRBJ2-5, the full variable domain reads SAVISQKPSRDICQRGTSLTIQCQVDSQVTMMFWYRQQPGQSLTLIATANQGSEATYESGFVIDKFPISRPNLTFSTLTVSNMSPEDSSIYLCSVSSGIGQETQYFGPGTRLLVL.

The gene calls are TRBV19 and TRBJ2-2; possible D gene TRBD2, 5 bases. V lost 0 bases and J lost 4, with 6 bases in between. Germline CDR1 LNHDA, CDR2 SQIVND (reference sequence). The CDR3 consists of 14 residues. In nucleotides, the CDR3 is TGTGCCAGTAGTATAGACCGGGGCACCGGGGAGCTGTTTTTT. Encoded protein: CASSIDRGTGELFF.

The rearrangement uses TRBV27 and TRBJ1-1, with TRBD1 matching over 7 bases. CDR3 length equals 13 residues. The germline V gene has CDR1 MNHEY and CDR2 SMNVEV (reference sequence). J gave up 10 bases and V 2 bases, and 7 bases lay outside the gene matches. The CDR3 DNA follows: TGTGCCAGCAGTTTAAAGGGGGCAGAAGGAGCTTTCTTT. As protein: CASSLKGAEGAFF.

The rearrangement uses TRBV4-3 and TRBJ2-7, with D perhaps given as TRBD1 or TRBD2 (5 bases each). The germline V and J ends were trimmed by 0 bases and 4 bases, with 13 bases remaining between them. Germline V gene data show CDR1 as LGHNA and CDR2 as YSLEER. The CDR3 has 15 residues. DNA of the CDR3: TGCGCCAGCAGCCAAGATCCAGGGTGGGGGTACGAGCAGTACTTC. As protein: CASSQDPGWGYEQYF.

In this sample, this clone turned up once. The CDR3 DNA follows: TGTGCCAGCAGCTCGACCAGACTAGCGGGGGCCCACAATGAGCAGTTCTTC. It translates to CASSSTRLAGAHNEQFF. The V and J genes are TRBV11-1 and TRBJ2-1; 12 bases line up with TRBD2. The CDR3 sequence is 17 residues long. J lost 5 bases, V lost 4 bases, and 9 bases had no gene match. Germline CDR1 reads SGHAT; CDR2 reads FQDESV (reference sequence). Drawing the rest from reference TRBV11-1 and TRBJ2-1, the complete variable domain is EAEVAQSPRYKITEKSQAVAFWCDPISGHATLYWYRQILGQGPELLVQFQDESVVDDSQLPKDRFSAERLKGVDSTLKIQPAELGDSAMYLCASSSTRLAGAHNEQFFGPGTRLTVL.

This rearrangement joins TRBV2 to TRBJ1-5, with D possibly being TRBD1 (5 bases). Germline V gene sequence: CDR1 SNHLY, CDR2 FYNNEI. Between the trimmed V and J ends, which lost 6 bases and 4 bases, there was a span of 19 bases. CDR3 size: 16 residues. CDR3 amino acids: CASSDSRTSLNQPQHF. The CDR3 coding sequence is TGTGCCAGCAGCGACAGCCGGACATCCTTGAATCAGCCCCAGCATTTT.

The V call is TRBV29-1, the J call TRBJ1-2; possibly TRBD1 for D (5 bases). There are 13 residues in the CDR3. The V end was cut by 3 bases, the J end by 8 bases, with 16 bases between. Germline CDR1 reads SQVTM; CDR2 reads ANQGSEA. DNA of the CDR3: TGCAGCGTTGATCGCGACAGCTTGGAGGGCTACACCTTC. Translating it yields CSVDRDSLEGYTF.

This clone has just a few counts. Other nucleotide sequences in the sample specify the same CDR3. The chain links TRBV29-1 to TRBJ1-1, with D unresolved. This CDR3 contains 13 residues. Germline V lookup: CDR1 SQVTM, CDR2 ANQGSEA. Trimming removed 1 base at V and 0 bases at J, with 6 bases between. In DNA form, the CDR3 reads TGCAGCGTTGAAGGGCGGCTGAACACTGAAGCTTTCTTT. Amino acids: CSVEGRLNTEAFF.

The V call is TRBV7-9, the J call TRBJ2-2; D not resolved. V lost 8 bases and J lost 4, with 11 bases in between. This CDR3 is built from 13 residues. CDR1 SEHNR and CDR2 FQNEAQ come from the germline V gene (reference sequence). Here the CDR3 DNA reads TGTGCCAGCTCTAGGTCCTTCACCGGGGAGCTGTTTTTT. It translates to CASSRSFTGELFF.

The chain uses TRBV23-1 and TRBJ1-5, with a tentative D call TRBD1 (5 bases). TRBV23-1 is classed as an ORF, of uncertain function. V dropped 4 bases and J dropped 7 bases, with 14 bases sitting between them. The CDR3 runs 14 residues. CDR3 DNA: TGCGCCAGCAGTCGAGGGGAGGGGTGGCAGCCCCAGCATTTT. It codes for CASSRGEGWQPQHF.

DNA of the CDR3: TGTGCCAGCTCACCCTTTCGACTCCGGGGGGATGGCACAGATACGCAGTATTTT. Amino acids: CASSPFRLRGDGTDTQYF. The J gene is TRBJ2-3, the V gene TRBV18, with 7 bases lining up with TRBD2. J gave up 1 base and V 3 bases, and 13 bases lay outside the gene matches. Germline V gene lookup returns CDR1 KGHSH and CDR2 LQKENI. CDR3 length: 18 amino acids.

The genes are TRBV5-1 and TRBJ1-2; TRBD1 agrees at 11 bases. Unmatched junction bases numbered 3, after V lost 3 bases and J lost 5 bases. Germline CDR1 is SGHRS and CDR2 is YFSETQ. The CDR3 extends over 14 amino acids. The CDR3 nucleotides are TGCGCCAGCAGCTGGGACAGGGGGGCATATGGCTACACCTTC. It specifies CASSWDRGAYGYTF.

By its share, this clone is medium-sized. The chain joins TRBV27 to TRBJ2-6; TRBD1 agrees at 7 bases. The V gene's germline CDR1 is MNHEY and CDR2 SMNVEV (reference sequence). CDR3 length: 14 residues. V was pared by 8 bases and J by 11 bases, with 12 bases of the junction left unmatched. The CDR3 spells CASRLQQGNHVLTF. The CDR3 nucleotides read TGTGCCAGCCGCCTCCAACAGGGGAATCACGTCCTGACTTTC.

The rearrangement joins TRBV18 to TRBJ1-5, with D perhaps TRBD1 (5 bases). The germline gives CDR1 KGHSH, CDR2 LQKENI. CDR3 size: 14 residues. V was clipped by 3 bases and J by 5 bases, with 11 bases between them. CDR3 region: CASSPGTGYQPQHF. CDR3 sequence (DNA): TGTGCCAGCTCACCCGGAACAGGTTATCAGCCCCAGCATTTT.

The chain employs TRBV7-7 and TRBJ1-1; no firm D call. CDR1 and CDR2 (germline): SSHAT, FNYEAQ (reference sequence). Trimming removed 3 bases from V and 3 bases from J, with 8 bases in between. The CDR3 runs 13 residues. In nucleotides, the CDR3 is TGTGCCAGCAGCTTTAGCTTGGACACTGAAGCTTTCTTT. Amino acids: CASSFSLDTEAFF.

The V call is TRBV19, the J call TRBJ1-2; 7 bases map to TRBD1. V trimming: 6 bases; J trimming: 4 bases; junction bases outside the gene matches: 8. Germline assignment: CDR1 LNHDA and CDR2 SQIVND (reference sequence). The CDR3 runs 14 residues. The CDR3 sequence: CASRIDRDPYGYTF. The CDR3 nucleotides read TGTGCCAGTAGGATTGACAGGGATCCCTATGGCTACACCTTC.